A selection of T cell receptor beta chains follows, all from one sample in a study of blood T cell repertoires in COVID-19. Sequencing was performed with immunoSEQ multiplex PCR; in TCRdb, only in-frame clones are kept and a portion is missing. This sample has around 29,000 clones, with roughly 88% found just once. Sequencing input: peripheral blood. Source of these receptors: an elderly woman with COVID-19, enrolled during active disease. Both conserved end residues are part of each CDR3. Fields, in order: J gene, V gene, clone size, D gene, CDR3 protein, CDR3 DNA. A D gene is named only where the DNA matches it firmly. Not every row has a clone size; where given, it reads once, few, many or a size class.

>TRBJ1-2|TRBV5-6|NA|NA
CASSDRGRDYGYTF
TGTGCCAGCAGCGACCGAGGGAGGGACTATGGCTACACCTTC
>TRBJ1-3|TRBV30|once|NA
CAWSMGASGNTIYF
TGTGCCTGGAGTATGGGGGCTTCGGGAAACACCATATATTTT
>TRBJ2-6|TRBV28|NA|NA
CASTLTGPPYSGANVLTF
TGTGCCAGCACCCTTACAGGGCCTCCCTACTCTGGGGCCAACGTCCTGACTTTC
>TRBJ2-3|TRBV5-4|few|TRBD2
CASSLLSGGGTDTQYF
TGTGCCAGCAGCTTGCTGAGCGGGGGAGGCACAGATACGCAGTATTTT
>TRBJ2-5|TRBV7-6|NA|TRBD2
CASSSGLAGWQETQYF
TGTGCCAGCAGCTCCGGACTAGCGGGGTGGCAAGAGACCCAGTACTTC
>TRBJ2-7|TRBV7-9|NA|TRBD1
CATGDRPGEQYF
TGTGCCACCGGGGACAGGCCTGGGGAGCAGTACTTC
>TRBJ1-2|TRBV7-9|NA|NA
CASSLAVGTQIYGYTF
TGTGCCAGCAGCTTAGCGGTAGGGACACAGATCTATGGCTACACCTTC
>TRBJ2-3|TRBV5-1|NA|NA
CASSLRGTDTQYF
TGCGCCAGCAGCTTGCGCGGCACAGATACGCAGTATTTT
>TRBJ2-7|TRBV7-9|NA|NA
CASGDRKSSYEQYF
TGTGCCAGCGGTGACAGGAAAAGCTCCTACGAGCAGTACTTC
>TRBJ1-2|TRBV5-6|once|NA
CASSSWGGVYGYTF
TGTGCCAGCAGTTCCTGGGGGGGTGTCTATGGCTACACCTTC
>TRBJ1-2|TRBV30|few|TRBD1
CAWSPTGGSGYTF
TGTGCCTGGAGTCCGACAGGGGGAAGTGGCTACACCTTC
>TRBJ2-2|TRBV5-4|few|TRBD1
CASSPAGTGGTGELFF
TGTGCCAGCAGCCCGGCGGGGACAGGTGGCACCGGGGAGCTGTTTTTT
>TRBJ1-2|TRBV18|NA|TRBD1
CASSPGTDYGYTF
TGTGCCAGCTCACCAGGGACAGACTATGGCTACACCTTC
>TRBJ2-2|TRBV3-1/TRBV3-2|NA|TRBD1
CASSQQTGGTGELFF
TGTGCCAGCAGCCAACAGACAGGGGGCACCGGGGAGCTGTTTTTT
>TRBJ2-7|TRBV11-2|NA|TRBD2
CASSLRLAGSYEQYF
TGTGCCAGCAGCTTACGACTAGCGGGGTCGTACGAGCAGTACTTC
>TRBJ2-1|TRBV5-4|once|NA
CASSLDTYNEQFF
TGTGCCAGCAGCTTGGACACCTACAATGAGCAGTTCTTC
>TRBJ1-2|TRBV19|NA|NA
CASSAPGGPHPYGYTF
TGTGCCAGTAGTGCCCCCGGGGGACCGCACCCCTATGGCTACACCTTC
>TRBJ1-2|TRBV15|NA|TRBD1
CATSRAPRTGSDGYTF
TGTGCCACCAGCAGAGCCCCCCGGACAGGGAGTGATGGCTACACCTTC
>TRBJ2-1|TRBV5-4|once|NA
CASSLSTGTYNEQFF
TGTGCCAGCAGCTTGAGTACGGGGACCTACAATGAGCAGTTCTTC
>TRBJ1-1|TRBV12-3/TRBV12-4|NA|NA
CASKLAGNTEAFF
TGTGCCAGCAAGCTAGCGGGGAACACTGAAGCTTTCTTT
>TRBJ1-1|TRBV6-5|once|TRBD1
CASSYDRGPEAFF
TGTGCCAGCAGTTACGACAGGGGACCTGAAGCTTTCTTT
>TRBJ1-1|TRBV3-1/TRBV3-2|NA|NA
CASSRSGGGGTEAFF
TGTGCCAGCAGCCGAAGTGGGGGGGGCGGGACTGAAGCTTTCTTT
>TRBJ1-1|TRBV25-1|once|NA
CASSLQMNTEAFF
TGTGCCAGCAGTCTACAGATGAACACTGAAGCTTTCTTT
>TRBJ1-3|TRBV11-2|NA|NA
CASSLGGVSGNTIYF
TGTGCCAGCAGCTTAGGGGGGGTCTCTGGAAACACCATATATTTT
>TRBJ2-7|TRBV5-1|NA|NA
CASSPQGSNEQYF
TGCGCCAGCAGCCCCCAGGGGAGCAACGAGCAGTACTTC
>TRBJ2-1|TRBV7-3|NA|NA
CASSSARRDEQFF
TGTGCCAGCAGCTCCGCCAGGAGGGATGAGCAGTTCTTC
>TRBJ1-4|TRBV6-5|NA|NA
CASSVSPNEKLFF
TGTGCCAGCTCGGTCTCGCCTAATGAAAAACTGTTTTTT
>TRBJ1-5|TRBV10-3|once|NA
CATRAGDKEQPQHF
TGTGCCACCAGGGCAGGGGACAAAGAACAGCCCCAGCATTTT
>TRBJ2-1|TRBV6-5|NA|TRBD2
CASSTGTSGTKWQFF
TGTGCCAGCAGCACCGGGACTAGCGGAACCAAATGGCAGTTCTTC
>TRBJ1-3|TRBV7-6|NA|TRBD1
CASSSGQGRNTIYF
TGTGCCAGCAGCTCCGGACAGGGGCGAAACACCATATATTTT
>TRBJ1-1|TRBV29-1|NA|TRBD1
CSVEARPGQQEAFF
TGCAGCGTTGAAGCGCGCCCGGGACAGCAAGAAGCTTTCTTT
>TRBJ2-5|TRBV19|few|TRBD1
CASSLGAGGAETQYF
TGTGCCAGTAGTCTCGGTGCAGGGGGAGCGGAGACCCAGTACTTC
>TRBJ2-7|TRBV7-2|NA|TRBD1
CASSLRQGREQYF
TGTGCCAGCAGCTTAAGACAGGGACGCGAGCAGTACTTC
>TRBJ2-1|TRBV11-2|NA|NA
CASSLSLGQPSNEQFF
TGTGCCAGCAGCCTTTCCCTTGGACAGCCTTCCAATGAGCAGTTCTTC
>TRBJ1-2|TRBV9|NA|NA
CASSRPTGSMNGYTF
TGTGCCAGCAGCAGACCTACAGGGTCGATGAATGGCTACACCTTC
>TRBJ1-4|TRBV2|once|TRBD1
CASSYGTVIEKLFF
TGTGCCAGCAGTTACGGGACAGTGATTGAAAAACTGTTTTTT
>TRBJ2-7|TRBV30|NA|NA
CASSRGSYEQYF
TGTGCCTCATCGCGGGGCTCCTACGAGCAGTACTTC
>TRBJ2-3|TRBV2|NA|NA
CASSGASLRTDTQYF
TGTGCCAGCAGCGGAGCATCGCTCCGCACAGATACGCAGTATTTT
>TRBJ1-6|TRBV3-1/TRBV3-2|NA|TRBD1
CASSPGQGNSPLHF
TGTGCCAGCAGCCCCGGACAGGGTAATTCACCCCTCCACTTT
>TRBJ2-6|TRBV7-2|NA|NA
CASSLDRLDWSSGANVLTF
TGTGCCAGCAGCTTAGATAGGCTGGACTGGAGCTCTGGGGCCAACGTCCTGACTTTC
>TRBJ2-2|TRBV10-3|few|TRBD1
CAISEQGQGTAGELFF
TGTGCCATCAGTGAGCAGGGACAGGGTACCGCCGGGGAGCTGTTTTTT
>TRBJ1-5|TRBV6-5|once|NA
CASSYLPGNQPQHF
TGTGCCAGCAGTTACCTGCCGGGCAATCAGCCCCAGCATTTT
>TRBJ2-7|TRBV5-6|NA|TRBD2
CASSPGTSGSGQYF
TGTGCCAGCAGCCCCGGGACTAGCGGGAGTGGGCAGTACTTC
>TRBJ2-3|TRBV5-1|NA|NA
CASSRTTSRGRPDTQYF
TGCGCCAGCAGCCGCACCACCTCTAGAGGTCGGCCAGATACGCAGTATTTT
>TRBJ2-7|TRBV10-3|once|TRBD1
CAISARQGSDEQYF
TGTGCCATCAGTGCCCGACAGGGGTCAGACGAGCAGTACTTC
>TRBJ2-1|TRBV2|NA|TRBD1
CASKGQGALNEQFF
TGTGCCAGCAAAGGACAGGGGGCATTAAATGAGCAGTTCTTC
>TRBJ2-5|TRBV2|NA|NA
CASSGRQAVETQYF
TGTGCCAGCAGTGGACGACAGGCTGTTGAGACCCAGTACTTC
>TRBJ1-5|TRBV13|NA|NA
CASSLGAGQPQHF
TGTGCCAGCAGCTTAGGGGCAGGGCAGCCCCAGCATTTT
>TRBJ2-7|TRBV11-2|NA|NA
CASSSQTVGNEQYF
TGTGCCAGCAGCTCCCAGACAGTAGGGAACGAGCAGTACTTC
>TRBJ2-5|TRBV9|NA|TRBD1
CASSVGGTGGETQYF
TGTGCCAGCAGCGTAGGCGGGACAGGTGGAGAGACCCAGTACTTC
>TRBJ1-2|TRBV5-6|NA|NA
CASSFGRRPNYGYTF
TGTGCCAGCAGCTTCGGGAGGCGCCCTAACTATGGCTACACCTTC
>TRBJ2-7|TRBV5-5|NA|TRBD1
CASSFLPGQGLPYEQYF
TGTGCCAGCAGCTTTCTCCCGGGACAGGGATTACCCTACGAGCAGTACTTC
>TRBJ2-1|TRBV7-8|NA|TRBD1
CASRRAGTGGILYNEQFF
TGTGCCAGCAGGAGAGCCGGGACAGGGGGGATACTTTACAATGAGCAGTTCTTC
>TRBJ2-1|TRBV2|NA|NA
CASTSDSLLVGREQFF
TGTGCCAGCACCTCGGACAGCCTCCTTGTCGGTCGTGAGCAGTTCTTC
>TRBJ2-2|TRBV5-1|few|NA
CASSLADTGELFF
TGCGCCAGCAGCTTGGCGGACACCGGGGAGCTGTTTTTT